The 31 T cell receptor beta chains presented below share a single source sample, sequenced in a study of T-cell reconstitution after alpha-beta-depleted transplantation in children (dated by TCRdb to 2016 to 2018). Receptor libraries were prepared by PCR. Sequenced using an Illumina HiSeq 2500. TCR libraries were prepared with molecular barcoding, using unique molecular identifiers to normalize TCRbeta repertoire quantification. In-frame beta chains were kept once TCRdb had trimmed the public reads at Q25 with fastp and called clones with MiXCR. Records with the same CDR3 protein are collapsed into one entry carrying the most frequent genes and DNA. The sample table lists 490,000 or so distinct CDR3 sequences, about an eighth of them with a count of one. The biggest ten clones account for around 5.6% of the sample. The starting material was PBMCs from the stem cell graft donor, obtained from the stem cell graft. The receptors come from a human donor who donated a stem cell graft to a child with combined immunodeficiency.

This clonotype was picked up many times. The chain links TRBV7-3 to TRBJ1-1; TRBD1 is a possible D gene (6 bases). CDR3 length equals 12 residues. The V and J ends lost 5 bases and 10 bases respectively, with 14 bases between them. The germline gives CDR1 SGHTA, CDR2 FQGTGA. CDR3 sequence: CASSDGGRSAFF. The CDR3 DNA reads as TGTGCCAGCAGCGACGGGGGCCGGTCAGCTTTCTTT.

This sequence joins TRBV6-1 and TRBJ1-5; weak D call: TRBD1 (6 bases). V lost 6 bases and J 6 bases, leaving 15 bases between the germline ends. This CDR3 contains 14 residues. The V gene's germline CDR1 is MNHNS and CDR2 SASEGT. The CDR3 DNA reads as TGTGCCAGCAGAAAGGGGGGGAGTTCTCAGCCCCAGCATTTT. Translated: CASRKGGSSQPQHF.

The chain carries TRBV12-3 or TRBV12-4 and TRBJ2-7; D not certain. The ends were cut back, 1 base at V and 13 bases at J, with 17 bases in the middle. This CDR3 spans 13 amino acids. The CDR3 region is CASSLGRQGGLYF. CDR3 sequence (DNA): TGTGCCAGCAGTTTAGGCAGGCAAGGCGGTCTATACTTC.

As concerns this clonotype: A much larger clone sits a single nucleotide away, making a read error possible. The chain couples TRBV3-1 to TRBJ2-3; D is ambiguous. Per germline, CDR1 LGHDT and CDR2 YNNKEL (reference sequence). The CDR3 runs to 17 residues. CDR3 loop: CATSHNRPFTLTDTQYF. The CDR3 coding sequence is TGTGCCACCAGCCACAATAGACCGTTCACCCTCACAGATACGCAGTATTTT.

This clonotype was detected many times. The J gene is TRBJ2-7, the V gene TRBV25-1; 9 nucleotides line up with TRBD1. Germline V gene lookup returns CDR1 MGHDK and CDR2 SYGVNS. The CDR3 has 14 amino acids. The V gene end was trimmed by 5 bases and the J gene end by 5 bases; junction bases not matched to a gene: 7. Written as DNA, the CDR3 is TGTGCCAGCAGTCTGGGACAGGGTATTAACGAGCAGTACTTC. Translating gives CASSLGQGINEQYF.

This clonotype was counted many times. The chain uses TRBV12-3 or TRBV12-4 and TRBJ1-4; 8 bases agree with TRBD1. The length of the CDR3 is 14 residues. Trimming cost V 5 bases and J 5 bases; bases outside gene matches: 4. CDR3 DNA sequence: TGTGCCAGCAGTCCCGGACAGGGAAATGAAAAACTGTTTTTT. Translating it yields CASSPGQGNEKLFF.

The rearrangement joins TRBV12-3 or TRBV12-4 to TRBJ2-5; 15 positions match TRBD2. J was trimmed by 4 bases and V by 5 bases; bases with no gene match: 5. This CDR3 contains 16 residues. In DNA form, the CDR3 reads TGTGCCAGCAGTCCACTGGGACTAGCGGGAGGAGAGACCCAGTACTTC. It encodes CASSPLGLAGGETQYF.

A few counts support this clonotype. The V gene is TRBV3-1, the J gene TRBJ2-7; 11 nucleotides match TRBD2. Germline CDR1 LGHDT, CDR2 YNNKEL (reference sequence). After removal of 3 bases from V and 1 base from J, the junction contained 8 bases not matched to a gene. The CDR3 length is 17 residues. The CDR3 nucleotides are TGTGCCAGCAGCCATCCCTCTAGCGGGGGGTCTTCCTACGAGCAGTACTTC. Translation: CASSHPSSGGSSYEQYF.

This clonotype was seen a handful of times. The V and J genes are TRBV19 and TRBJ1-1, with D possibly being TRBD1 (6 bases). Germline CDR1 LNHDA, CDR2 SQIVND (reference sequence). The CDR3 sequence is 14 residues long. Trimming shortened V by 10 bases and J by 5 bases, and 20 bases separated the two germline ends. For the CDR3, the DNA is TGTGCCACCCGAACGCAGGGAGGGGGGACTGAAGCTTTCTTT. Protein sequence: CATRTQGGGTEAFF.

The V and J genes are TRBV12-3 or TRBV12-4 and TRBJ2-7, with D perhaps matching TRBD2 (6 bases). V dropped 6 bases and J dropped 0 bases, with 18 bases sitting between them. This CDR3 comprises 16 residues. CDR3 amino acids: CASSRSAGSSSYEQYF. The CDR3 DNA is TGTGCCAGCAGCCGCAGTGCGGGGTCGAGCTCCTACGAGCAGTACTTC.

The chain links TRBV5-5 to TRBJ2-1; the match to TRBD1 covers 10 bases. Germline V gives CDR1 SGHKS, CDR2 YYEKEE (reference sequence). The CDR3 consists of 14 residues. Trimming took 3 bases from V and 6 from J; bases not matched to a gene: 3. CDR3 residues: CASSWGTGVNEQFF. The CDR3 region has the DNA TGTGCCAGCAGCTGGGGGACAGGGGTCAATGAGCAGTTCTTC.

J is TRBJ2-7 and V is TRBV11-2; TRBD2 agrees at 9 bases. V shed 5 bases and J 2 bases; nucleotides not matched to a gene: 16. CDR1 and CDR2 from the germline V gene are SGHAT and FQNNGV. The CDR3 has 18 amino acids. The CDR3 is CASSPTAVGLAGTYEQYF. The DNA for the CDR3 is TGTGCCAGCAGCCCAACCGCCGTGGGCCTAGCGGGGACCTACGAGCAGTACTTC. Supplemented by reference TRBV11-2 and TRBJ2-7, the full variable domain reads EAGVAQSPRYKIIEKRQSVAFWCNPISGHATLYWYQQILGQGPKLLIQFQNNGVVDDSQLPKDRFSAERLKGVDSTLKIQPAKLEDSAVYLCASSPTAVGLAGTYEQYFGPGTRLTVT.

This clonotype turned up a few times. The CDR3 reads CASSSVLGIRQPQHF. The CDR3 coding sequence is TGTGCCAGCAGTTCCGTCCTCGGGATACGGCAGCCCCAGCATTTT. This chain connects TRBV27 to TRBJ1-5; D remains ambiguous. The CDR3 length is 15 residues. Per the germline V gene, CDR1 is MNHEY and CDR2 is SMNVEV (reference sequence). Trimming stripped 4 bases from V and 7 bases from J, with 17 bases between.

This clonotype was picked up many times. The gene calls are TRBV27 and TRBJ2-2, with a possible D match to TRBD2 (5 bases). The length of the CDR3 is 13 residues. V lost 5 bases, J lost 7 bases, and 11 bases lay in between. In germline, CDR1 is MNHEY, CDR2 SMNVEV (reference sequence). The CDR3 sequence: CASSLAVFGELFF. DNA for the CDR3: TGTGCCAGCAGTCTAGCCGTGTTCGGGGAGCTGTTTTTT.

J is TRBJ2-7 and V is TRBV18; tentative D call: TRBD2 (5 bases). Germline CDR1 and CDR2: KGHSH and LQKENI. V gave up 2 bases and J gave up 4 bases, with 18 bases separating them. CDR3 length: 16 amino acids. CDR3 DNA sequence: TGTGCCAGCTCACCAATGACCCTAGCAGAGAGGTACGAGCAGTACTTC. Protein: CASSPMTLAERYEQYF. Using reference TRBV18 and TRBJ2-7 for the parts outside the CDR3, the full variable domain is NAGVMQNPRHLVRRRGQEARLRCSPMKGHSHVYWYRQLPEEGLKFMVYLQKENIIDESGMPKERFSAEFPKEGPSILRIQQVVRGDSAAYFCASSPMTLAERYEQYFGPGTRLTVT.

This clonotype was picked up many times. This sequence joins TRBV12-3 or TRBV12-4 and TRBJ2-7; D might be TRBD2 (6 bases). The CDR3 totals 12 residues. The V end lost 5 bases, the J end lost 6 bases, and 11 bases lay between the germline ends. The CDR3 is CASSPEGFEQYF. CDR3 bases: TGTGCCAGCAGTCCGGAGGGGTTCGAGCAGTACTTC.

This chain joins TRBV28 and TRBJ2-3; D unresolved. The CDR3 is 13 residues long. Trimming pared 4 bases from V and 3 bases from J, leaving 8 bases between. Germline CDR1 MDHEN, CDR2 SYDVKM. The CDR3 DNA sequence: TGTGCCAGCAGTTCTTTCGATACAGATACGCAGTATTTT. Protein product: CASSSFDTDTQYF.

This clonotype has just a few counts. Written as DNA, the CDR3 is TGCGCCAGCAGCTTATGGGTCCAAGAGACCCAGTACTTC. It specifies CASSLWVQETQYF. The chain joins TRBV5-1 to TRBJ2-5; no clear D gene. The length of the CDR3 is 13 residues. V was cut by 2 bases and J by 1 base, with 6 bases left in between. Germline V gene lookup returns CDR1 SGHRS and CDR2 YFSETQ.

The table lists this clonotype with many counts. The chain joins TRBV12-3 or TRBV12-4 to TRBJ2-7; D remains ambiguous. The CDR3 contains 13 residues. The V end was cut by 5 bases, the J end by 0 bases, with 8 bases between. For the CDR3, the DNA is TGTGCCAGCAGTGGCTGGGACTCCTACGAGCAGTACTTC. It is translated as CASSGWDSYEQYF.

A note on this clonotype: The junction departs from the called germline gene at one end, perhaps through a read error. The chain carries TRBV29-1 and TRBJ2-1, with 7 bases fitting TRBD1. Germline CDR1 and CDR2: SQVTM and ANQGSEA. There are 14 residues in the CDR3. CDR3 nucleotides: TGCAGCGCTGAATTGGGACAGTTTTACAATGAGCAGTTCTTC. Protein product: CSAELGQFYNEQFF.

This chain joins TRBV5-5 and TRBJ1-4, with D maybe TRBD1 (6 bases). This CDR3 spans 13 amino acids. Germline CDR1 reads SGHKS; CDR2 reads YYEKEE (reference sequence). The V end was cut by 4 bases, the J end by 8 bases, with 12 bases between. The CDR3 nucleotides read TGTGCCAGCAGCATGGACAGTTCAGAAAAACTGTTTTTT. Translating it yields CASSMDSSEKLFF.

This clonotype was detected ten times or more. This chain uses TRBV5-6 with TRBJ2-1; 9 positions match TRBD2. With 0 bases clipped from V and 2 bases from J, the junction kept 0 bases outside the gene matches. The CDR3 is 15 amino acids. Germline-derived CDR1 and CDR2 are SGHDT and YYEEEE. As DNA, the CDR3 is TGTGCCAGCAGCTTGGGCGGGAGGGCCTACAATGAGCAGTTCTTC. This translates into CASSLGGRAYNEQFF.

In this sample, this clonotype turned up a few times. At one of its ends the junction is not consistent with the germline gene, which may arise from a read error. This sequence joins TRBV9 and TRBJ2-7; D is unresolved. CDR3 size: 12 residues. Per the germline V gene, CDR1 is SGDLS and CDR2 is YYNGEE. The CDR3 region has the DNA TGTGCCAACAGCGCAGGAGAATACGAGCAGTACTTC. This sequence encodes CANSAGEYEQYF.

In the case of this clonotype: This may come from a read error, since a much larger clone is one base off. Because the CDR3 is missing its conserved closing phenylalanine or tryptophan, this is likely a read error. The chain employs TRBV12-3 or TRBV12-4 and TRBJ2-5; D might be TRBD2 (5 bases). The CDR3 is made up of 14 amino acids. V lost 6 bases to trimming and J lost 4 bases, with 15 bases between them. CDR3 amino acids: CASSPTRAGETQYL. For the CDR3, the DNA is TGTGCCAGCAGCCCTACTAGGGCGGGAGAGACCCAGTACCTC.

The sample holds a few counts of this clonotype. The chain is built from TRBV20-1 and TRBJ1-2; a weak D match, TRBD1 (5 bases). Germline V lookup: CDR1 DFQATT, CDR2 SNEGSKA (reference sequence). The CDR3 is 13 residues long. V was cut by 6 bases and J by 2 bases, with 13 bases left in between. CDR3 in amino acids: CSAPTESNYGYTF. DNA of the CDR3: TGCAGTGCCCCGACAGAATCCAACTATGGCTACACCTTC.

This clonotype has a count of ten or more. The chain links TRBV7-8 to TRBJ1-2, with D perhaps matching TRBD1 (5 bases). Trimming shortened V by 3 bases and J by 3 bases, and 14 bases separated the two germline ends. CDR3 size: 15 residues. Germline V lookup: CDR1 SGHVS, CDR2 FQNEAQ. The CDR3 DNA follows: TGTGCCAGCAGCTTTGGGTGGGGCAGGGACTATGGCTACACCTTC. It specifies CASSFGWGRDYGYTF.

This clonotype appeared a single time. This may stem from a read error, because a much larger clone lies one nucleotide away. V usage is TRBV12-3 or TRBV12-4 and J usage is TRBJ2-7; no clear D gene. The CDR3 extends over 12 amino acids. V gave up 5 bases and J gave up 6 bases, with 11 bases separating them. The CDR3: CASSLTSIEQYF. In DNA, the CDR3 is TGTGCCAGCAGTCTTACCTCTATCGAGCAGTACTTC.

This clonotype was detected only a few times. The rearrangement uses TRBV6-2 or TRBV6-3 and TRBJ1-1; 8 positions agree with TRBD1. Germline V gives CDR1 MNHEY, CDR2 SVGEGT. This CDR3 is built from 13 residues. J lost 10 bases, V lost 6 bases, and 10 bases had no gene match. The CDR3 reads CASRPQGAPGAFF. CDR3 nucleotides: TGTGCCAGCAGACCCCAGGGGGCGCCGGGAGCTTTCTTT.

This clonotype was found a few times. V gene TRBV19 combines with J gene TRBJ2-7, with D unresolved. The CDR3 contains 13 residues. In germline, CDR1 is LNHDA, CDR2 SQIVND (reference sequence). Trimming stripped 2 bases from V and 1 base from J, with 6 bases between. CDR3 nucleotides: TGTGCCAGTAGTATAAATCCATCCTACGAGCAGTACTTC. It is translated as CASSINPSYEQYF.

This clonotype was picked up many times. CDR3 protein: CASSFGAGNTIYF. The CDR3, as DNA: TGTGCCAGCAGTTTCGGAGCCGGAAACACCATATATTTT. The chain combines TRBV12-3 or TRBV12-4 with TRBJ1-3, with unresolved D. The V end was cut by 3 bases, the J end by 4 bases, with 7 bases between. This CDR3 has 13 amino acids.

J is TRBJ2-5 and V is TRBV9, with a tentative D call TRBD2 (6 bases). Per germline, CDR1 SGDLS and CDR2 YYNGEE. Trimming left V 3 bases short and J 4 bases short, with 13 bases between. There are 14 residues in the CDR3. Here the CDR3 reads CASSGGLRVETQYF. The CDR3 nucleotides read TGTGCCAGCAGCGGGGGACTTCGGGTAGAGACCCAGTACTTC.